Listed below are T cell receptor beta chains from one sample, sequenced in a study of cytomegalovirus exposure and HLA in healthy donors. Clones were sequenced by immunoSEQ multiplex PCR, and TCRdb holds only the in-frame ones, with some missing. This sample yields over 55,000 clones, of which 70% are seen a single time; less than 10% belongs to the top ten. Sequenced sample: PBMCs. Source of these receptors: a woman between 50 and 59 years old in good health and CMV-seropositive. Each CDR3 is given with its conserved first and last residue. A D gene is named only where the DNA matches it firmly. The size entry is marked missing in some rows and otherwise reads once, few, many or a size class.

v_gene	abundance	d_gene	j_gene	CDR3nt	CDR3aa
TRBV7-9	NA	TRBD1	TRBJ2-5	TGTGCCAGCAGCTTAGCCTCCGACAGGGTATACAGAGAGACCCAGTACTTC	CASSLASDRVYRETQYF
TRBV6-5	NA	TRBD1	TRBJ2-7	TGTGCCAGCAACGGACAGGGACGGTCCTACGAGCAGTACTTC	CASNGQGRSYEQYF
TRBV6-6	NA	TRBD1	TRBJ1-2	TGTGCCAGCATCCCGGGACAGGGGGGCTATGGCTACACCTTC	CASIPGQGGYGYTF
TRBV4-3	NA	TRBD2	TRBJ2-7	TGCGCCAGCAGCCTCGATCGGACTAGCGGATACGAGCAGTACTTC	CASSLDRTSGYEQYF
TRBV10-3	few	TRBD1	TRBJ2-2	TGTGCCATAGGGGACAGTAGAAACACCGGGGAGCTGTTTTTT	CAIGDSRNTGELFF
TRBV5-1	few	NA	TRBJ2-3	TGCGCCAGCAGTCGAACCGGACTGCGCCCAAGCACAGATACGCAGTATTTT	CASSRTGLRPSTDTQYF
TRBV7-8	NA	NA	TRBJ1-2	TGTGCCAGCAGCACAGACCTTATCGGCCCTTATGGCTACACCTTC	CASSTDLIGPYGYTF
TRBV5-1	NA	TRBD2	TRBJ2-3	TGCGCCAGCAGCTTGAATCTAGCGGGAGGCGGGAATACGCAGTATTTT	CASSLNLAGGGNTQYF
TRBV5-4	NA	TRBD2	TRBJ2-3	TGTGCCAGCAGCTTGGGGGCTAGCGGTAGCACAGATACGCAGTATTTT	CASSLGASGSTDTQYF
TRBV28	NA	TRBD1	TRBJ1-2	TGTGCCAGCAGTTCACCCAAAGACAGGGGGCTCGGTGGCTACACCTTC	CASSSPKDRGLGGYTF
TRBV7-2	NA	TRBD1	TRBJ1-1	TGTGCCAGCAGCCCACAGGGGGCAGGGAGGAACACTGAAGCTTTCTTT	CASSPQGAGRNTEAFF
TRBV5-8	NA	NA	TRBJ2-7	TGTGCCAGCAGTTGGAACCCTTGGGTGGACAGTCCCACCTACGAGCAGTACTTC	CASSWNPWVDSPTYEQYF
TRBV29-1	NA	TRBD1	TRBJ2-7	TGCAGCGTAGCCGACAGGGGGGTCGAGCAGTACTTC	CSVADRGVEQYF
TRBV15	many	NA	TRBJ2-7	TGTGCCACCAGCAGAGGGACAGCTGAAGGATACGAGCAGTACTTC	CATSRGTAEGYEQYF
TRBV7-2	NA	TRBD2	TRBJ2-7	TGTGCCAGCAGCTTCCTTGCGGGGGATGGGGGCTACGAGCAGTACTTC	CASSFLAGDGGYEQYF
TRBV19	NA	TRBD2	TRBJ2-7	TGTGCCAGTAGGTCGGCTAGCGGGAACACCCCCTACGAGCAGTACTTC	CASRSASGNTPYEQYF
TRBV7-2	few	NA	TRBJ1-1	TGTGCCAGCAGCTACGTCGGGGGAGCAACTGAAGCTTTCTTT	CASSYVGGATEAFF
TRBV5-1	NA	NA	TRBJ1-3	TGCGCCAGCAGCGGCGGACAGACCTCTGGAAACACCATATATTTT	CASSGGQTSGNTIYF
TRBV6-4	NA	TRBD1	TRBJ1-2	TGTGCCAGCAGCCGAACAGGGGACTATGGCTACACCTTC	CASSRTGDYGYTF
TRBV30	few	NA	TRBJ1-1	TGTGCCTGGAGTGTACAGGGACCCACTGAAGCTTTCTTT	CAWSVQGPTEAFF
TRBV5-6	once	NA	TRBJ1-1	TGTGCCAGCAGCTTACATACTGAAGCTTTCTTT	CASSLHTEAFF
TRBV5-1	NA	NA	TRBJ2-7	TGCGCCAGCAGCTTCCGGAGCTCCTACGAGCAGTACTTC	CASSFRSSYEQYF
TRBV5-1	once	NA	TRBJ2-7	TGCGCCAGCAGCTTTACGGGGGAGAACTACGAGCAGTACTTC	CASSFTGENYEQYF
TRBV30	NA	NA	TRBJ2-1	TGTGCCTGGAGTCCGCCGGGACACCATGTGCAGTTCTTC	CAWSPPGHHVQFF
TRBV2	NA	TRBD2	TRBJ2-2	TGTGCCACACTAGGACAGGCCGCTAGCGGGAGGGCCTCTAGCACCGGGGAGCTGTTTTTT	CATLGQAASGRASSTGELFF
TRBV4-3	once	NA	TRBJ2-7	TGCGCCAGCAGACAAATATTAGACAGCTCCTACGAGCAGTACTTC	CASRQILDSSYEQYF
TRBV29-1	NA	NA	TRBJ2-3	TGCAGCGTTGAAGATTTAAGCACAGATACGCAGTATTTT	CSVEDLSTDTQYF
TRBV4-3	NA	NA	TRBJ1-5	TGCGCCAGCAGCCAAGATTGGGCAGGCAATCAGCCCCAGCATTTT	CASSQDWAGNQPQHF
TRBV20-1	few	NA	TRBJ1-5	TGCAGTGCCCGCGGGCGTCAGCCCCAGCATTTT	CSARGRQPQHF
TRBV19	NA	TRBD1	TRBJ1-6	TGTGCCAGTACAGAGGACAGGGGTGGATCACCCCTCCACTTT	CASTEDRGGSPLHF
TRBV9	NA	TRBD1	TRBJ2-1	TGTGCCAGCAGCGTATTAGGACAGGGTGGTTTATATGAGCAGTTCTTC	CASSVLGQGGLYEQFF
TRBV25-1	NA	TRBD2	TRBJ2-1	TGTGCCAGCAGCGAGACTAGCGGGGGGGCCTACAATGAGCAGTTCTTC	CASSETSGGAYNEQFF
TRBV9	NA	NA	TRBJ1-5	TGTGCCAGCAGCGTAGATCCAGATCAGCCCCAGCATTTT	CASSVDPDQPQHF
TRBV28	NA	NA	TRBJ2-1	TGTGCCAGCGCAGGGGACCTAAGCTCCTACAATGAGCAGTTCTTC	CASAGDLSSYNEQFF
TRBV14	NA	TRBD2	TRBJ2-3	TGTGCCAGCAGCCAAGATTCACTAGCGACAGATACGCAGTATTTT	CASSQDSLATDTQYF
TRBV9	NA	NA	TRBJ2-3	TGTGCCAGCAGCGGGGGAAGGGGGGGTAGCACAGATACGCAGTATTTT	CASSGGRGGSTDTQYF
TRBV6-1	NA	TRBD1	TRBJ1-4	TGTGCCAGCAGTGATGACCGACAGGGGCGGGAAAAACTGTTTTTT	CASSDDRQGREKLFF
TRBV7-2	NA	NA	TRBJ2-7	TGTGCCAGCAGCTCACAGGGTTCCCTCGAGCAGTACTTC	CASSSQGSLEQYF
TRBV10-3	few	NA	TRBJ2-7	TGTGCCATCAAGAGCGGTTACGAGCAGTACTTC	CAIKSGYEQYF